This TCR beta chain was sequenced in a study of cytomegalovirus exposure and HLA in healthy donors. Study-level information: Approximately 80 million unique TCRs from HLA-typed donors were held in an early data release. Study-level results: Most TCR beta V segments were productive about 87% or about 30% of the time in an earlier analysis.

To note about this clone: Its target is not known.

It was with 60 Vbeta and 13 Jbeta primers that the PCR ran. Sequencing used immunoSEQ multiplex PCR; TCRdb keeps in-frame clones, though not all of them. The data show over 110,000 clones, approximately 80% seen once. CDR3 length equals 17 residues. Germline assignment: CDR1 LGHNA and CDR2 YSLEER. Trimming took off 1 base at V and 3 bases at J, with 19 bases between the two ends. The sample was PBMCs. This rearrangement joins TRBV4-3 to TRBJ2-7; D unresolved. This clonotype was obtained from a male donor in good health and CMV-seronegative. The DNA of the CDR3 is TGCGCCAGCAGCCAAGCCGCCCAAGCGAACCTCGGCTACGAGCAGTACTTC. This gives the protein CASSQAAQANLGYEQYF.